One sample yielded the 31 T cell receptor beta chains listed below, sequenced in a study of blood T cell repertoires in COVID-19. The assay was immunoSEQ multiplex PCR, and TCRdb's table has in-frame clones only and misses some. The table lists about 260,000 clones, around four fifths of them singletons. The sample taken for sequencing was peripheral blood. The receptors were sampled from a woman in her forties or fifties who had recovered from COVID-19.

About this clone itself: This specimen includes other DNA sequences encoding the same CDR3. The chain uses TRBV3-1 (or the pseudogene TRBV3-2) and TRBJ2-5; TRBD2 matches 11 bases. The V and J ends lost 0 bases and 9 bases, in that order; junction bases with no gene match: 3. The CDR3 has 14 amino acids. Germline lookup yields CDR1 LGHDT and CDR2 YNNKEL (reference sequence). CDR3 nucleotides: TGTGCCAGCAGCCAAGATAGTAGCGGGGGGGCCCAGTACTTC. It codes for CASSQDSSGGAQYF.

The rearrangement links TRBV19 to TRBJ2-5; 10 bases match TRBD1. This CDR3 is built from 19 residues. Per germline, CDR1 LNHDA and CDR2 SQIVND (reference sequence). V lost 2 bases and J lost 2; bases outside the gene matches: 14. The CDR3 DNA is TGTGCCAGTAGTATATTCCGACAGGGGGCCTCTCTACGGCAAGAGACCCAGTACTTC. It encodes CASSIFRQGASLRQETQYF.

V gene TRBV27 combines with J gene TRBJ2-7; 10 bases align to TRBD2. This CDR3 comprises 14 residues. The germline V gene has CDR1 MNHEY and CDR2 SMNVEV (reference sequence). V gave up 5 bases and J gave up 3 bases; unmatched junction bases: 4. The CDR3 here is CASSPRTSGYEQYF. CDR3 in DNA: TGTGCCAGCAGTCCCCGGACTAGCGGCTACGAGCAGTACTTC.

The rearrangement uses TRBV27 and TRBJ2-7, with 10 bases matching TRBD2. V gave up 1 base and J gave up 0 bases; unmatched junction bases: 3. The germline V gene has CDR1 MNHEY and CDR2 SMNVEV (reference sequence). The CDR3 extends over 16 amino acids. The DNA of the CDR3 is TGTGCCAGCAGTTTATTGGCTAGCGGGAGCTCCTACGAGCAGTACTTC. This codes for CASSLLASGSSYEQYF.

The V call is TRBV11-3, the J call TRBJ1-1; D unresolved. Trimming left V 4 bases short and J 9 bases short, with 15 bases between. Germline assignment: CDR1 SGHNT and CDR2 YENEEA. The CDR3 is 13 residues long. CDR3 DNA sequence: TGTGCCAGCAGCTCCCGAAAGGACGGGAAAGCTTTCTTT. Its translation is CASSSRKDGKAFF.

This clone occurred a few times. J is TRBJ2-2 and V is TRBV28; D is ambiguous. This CDR3 spans 13 amino acids. V was shortened by 8 bases and J by 1 base, with 8 bases between the two germline ends. Germline loops: CDR1 MDHEN, CDR2 SYDVKM. CDR3 sequence (DNA): TGTGCCAGCGGGCCGGAGAACACCGGGGAGCTGTTTTTT. Residues: CASGPENTGELFF.

This clone has only a few counts. The V gene is TRBV7-9, the J gene TRBJ1-4; 7 positions match TRBD1. J lost 4 bases, V lost 3 bases, and 5 bases had no gene match. This CDR3 has 15 amino acids. The germline gives CDR1 SEHNR, CDR2 FQNEAQ (reference sequence). The CDR3 protein is CASSFDRAGNEKLFF. Here the CDR3 DNA reads TGTGCCAGCAGCTTCGACAGGGCGGGTAATGAAAAACTGTTTTTT.

This clone has just one count. J is TRBJ2-1 and V is TRBV19, with D possibly matching TRBD2 (6 bases). The V gene lost 5 bases and the J gene lost 6 bases, with 20 bases spanning the gap. This CDR3 region has 16 residues. The germline gives CDR1 LNHDA, CDR2 SQIVND (reference sequence). The DNA of the CDR3 is TGTGCCAGTAGTTCCCTTACTAGCCCGGCGGCCAATGAGCAGTTCTTC. It encodes CASSSLTSPAANEQFF.

The chain couples TRBV19 to TRBJ1-2, with D possibly being TRBD1 (6 bases). The V end was cut by 5 bases, the J end by 2 bases, with 12 bases between. The CDR3 has 14 amino acids. Germline CDR1 LNHDA, CDR2 SQIVND (reference sequence). CDR3 coding DNA: TGTGCCAGTAGTTTTGGGGACACGAACTATGGCTACACCTTC. Translating it yields CASSFGDTNYGYTF. The variable domain in full, with the rest retrieved from reference TRBV19 and TRBJ1-2, is DGGITQSPKYLFRKEGQNVTLSCEQNLNHDAMYWYRQDPGQGLRLIYYSQIVNDFQKGDIAEGYSVSREKKESFPLTVTSAQKNPTAFYLCASSFGDTNYGYTFGSGTRLTVV.

This clone was counted once. CDR3 DNA sequence: TGTGCCAGCAGCTCAAAACAGGGAAAACGAAACACCATATATTTT. It yields the protein CASSSKQGKRNTIYF. This chain joins TRBV11-3 and TRBJ1-3; D is possibly TRBD1 (6 bases). This CDR3 is built from 15 residues. From germline, CDR1 is SGHNT and CDR2 YENEEA. V was pared by 4 bases and J by 5 bases, with 15 bases between.

The genes are TRBV28 and TRBJ1-2; 7 bases line up with TRBD1. The germline CDR1 and CDR2 sequences are MDHEN and SYDVKM. This CDR3 region has 14 residues. J was trimmed by 4 bases and V by 2 bases; bases with no gene match: 4. The CDR3 loop is CASSLGGTAYGYTF. DNA for the CDR3: TGTGCCAGCAGTTTAGGGGGGACAGCCTATGGCTACACCTTC.

The chain carries TRBV5-4 and TRBJ1-3, with TRBD1 matching over 8 bases. Germline V CDR1 and CDR2: SGHNT, YYREEE (reference sequence). The CDR3 loop spans 15 amino acids. After removal of 5 bases from V and 2 bases from J, the junction contained 6 bases not matched to a gene. The CDR3 loop reads CASRDQGAPGNTIYF. CDR3 nucleotide sequence: TGTGCCAGCAGAGATCAGGGGGCGCCTGGAAACACCATATATTTT.

CDR3 region: CASSPDSYEQYF. The DNA of the CDR3 is TGTGCCAGCAGTCCCGACAGCTACGAGCAGTACTTC. J is TRBJ2-7 and V is TRBV12-3 or TRBV12-4, with D possibly TRBD1 on 5 matching bases. The CDR3 is 12 amino acids. Trimming removed 5 bases from V and 3 bases from J, with 8 bases in between.

The CDR3 DNA follows: TGTGCCAGCAGCTTCGGACAGGGGAATTGGGATACTGAAGCTTTCTTT. Protein product: CASSFGQGNWDTEAFF. The chain links TRBV5-6 to TRBJ1-1; TRBD1 aligns across 9 bases. Germline CDR1 SGHDT, CDR2 YYEEEE. CDR3 length: 16 amino acids. J was trimmed by 5 bases and V by 2 bases; bases with no gene match: 10.

V is TRBV10-3 and J is TRBJ2-1; 7 bases map to TRBD1. The ends lost 6 bases at V and 5 bases at J; junction bases unmatched: 10. From germline, CDR1 is ENHRY and CDR2 SYGVKD. This CDR3 has 15 residues. The CDR3 DNA sequence: TGTGCCATCAGAACCGACAGGGTTTACAACAATGAGCAGTTCTTC. Translation: CAIRTDRVYNNEQFF.

The chain uses TRBV19 and TRBJ1-2; D is unclear. The CDR3 consists of 14 residues. The V gene's germline CDR1 is LNHDA and CDR2 SQIVND (reference sequence). The V end lost 6 bases, the J end lost 1 base, and 12 bases lay between the germline ends. Here the CDR3 DNA reads TGTGCCAGTAGCCGGGGTAGCGGTAACTATGGCTACACCTTC. This sequence encodes CASSRGSGNYGYTF.

The chain employs TRBV5-1 and TRBJ2-7, with a possible D match to TRBD1 (7 bases). Trimming stripped 0 bases from V and 6 bases from J, with 19 bases between. CDR1 and CDR2 from the germline V gene are SGHRS and YFSETQ. The CDR3 covers 16 residues. CDR3 DNA: TGCGCCAGCAGCTTGGCCCCAGGGGGAGGTGGATCCGAGCAGTACTTC. Translating gives CASSLAPGGGGSEQYF.

This CDR3 reads CASSLGTGGDYGYTF. In DNA form, the CDR3 reads TGTGCCAGCAGCTTAGGGACAGGGGGCGACTATGGCTACACCTTC. V gene TRBV7-2 combines with J gene TRBJ1-2, with 11 bases aligning to TRBD1. This CDR3 spans 15 amino acids. Unmatched junction bases numbered 1, after V lost 1 base and J lost 3 bases. CDR1 and CDR2 from the germline V gene are SGHTA and FQGNSA. The full variable domain, with the rest looked up from reference TRBV7-2 and TRBJ1-2, is GAGVSQSPSNKVTEKGKDVELRCDPISGHTALYWYRQSLGQGLEFLIYFQGNSAPDKSGLPSDRFSAERTGGSVSTLTIQRTQQEDSAVYLCASSLGTGGDYGYTFGSGTRLTVV.

The chain recombines TRBV5-1 with TRBJ1-1; tentatively, D is TRBD1 (5 bases). Trimming stripped 4 bases from V and 6 bases from J, with 25 bases between. CDR3 length: 17 residues. Germline V gives CDR1 SGHRS, CDR2 YFSETQ. CDR3 amino acids: CASSRTPQTGVPAEAFF. Written as DNA, the CDR3 is TGCGCCAGCAGCCGTACGCCCCAAACGGGGGTGCCTGCTGAAGCTTTCTTT. Looking up the rest from reference TRBV5-1 and TRBJ1-1 gives the full variable domain: KAGVTQTPRYLIKTRGQQVTLSCSPISGHRSVSWYQQTPGQGLQFLFEYFSETQRNKGNFPGRFSGRQFSNSRSEMNVSTLELGDSALYLCASSRTPQTGVPAEAFFGQGTRLTVV.

This chain joins TRBV7-9 and TRBJ2-7; the D gene is possibly TRBD1 (5 bases). The CDR3 has 15 amino acids. V lost 0 bases, J lost 4 bases, and 13 bases lay in between. Germline loops: CDR1 SEHNR, CDR2 FQNEAQ (reference sequence). CDR3 DNA: TGTGCCAGCAGCTTAGCCATACAGGAATATTACGAGCAGTACTTC. This translates into CASSLAIQEYYEQYF.

The chain is built from TRBV5-1 and TRBJ1-1; weak D call: TRBD1 (5 bases). Trimming left V 2 bases short and J 1 base short, with 9 bases between. The length of the CDR3 is 14 residues. The germline V gene encodes CDR1 SGHRS and CDR2 YFSETQ. The CDR3 spells CASSFTTENTEAFF. CDR3 nucleotides: TGCGCCAGCAGCTTTACGACAGAGAACACTGAAGCTTTCTTT.

This clone has a handful of counts. V and J are TRBV29-1 and TRBJ2-1; 10 nucleotides agree with TRBD2. This CDR3 contains 12 residues. Germline CDR1 and CDR2: SQVTM and ANQGSEA. The ends lost 7 bases at V and 7 bases at J; junction bases unmatched: 4. This CDR3 is CSGKTSGNEQFF. The CDR3, as DNA: TGCAGCGGAAAGACTAGCGGGAATGAGCAGTTCTTC.

This clone is a singleton in its sample. The chain has TRBV2 and TRBJ2-5; possible D gene TRBD2, 7 bases. V was cut by 4 bases and J by 5 bases, with 17 bases left in between. Germline CDR1 reads SNHLY; CDR2 reads FYNNEI. The CDR3 loop spans 15 amino acids. CDR3 loop: CASSAQLGRGETQYF. The CDR3, as DNA: TGTGCCAGCAGTGCCCAGCTGGGGAGGGGGGAGACCCAGTACTTC.

The chain has TRBV18 and TRBJ1-2, with D tentatively TRBD1 (6 bases). Trimming left V 6 bases short and J 4 bases short, with 18 bases between. The length of the CDR3 is 15 residues. Germline values: CDR1 KGHSH, CDR2 LQKENI. The CDR3 sequence: CASSAIEQGSYGYTF. CDR3 bases: TGTGCCAGCTCCGCTATCGAACAGGGATCCTATGGCTACACCTTC.

The chain carries TRBV30 and TRBJ1-1, with D possibly matching TRBD1 (5 bases). This CDR3 is 13 amino acids long. Germline lookup yields CDR1 GTSNPN and CDR2 SVGIG (reference sequence). Trimming removed 1 base at V and 3 bases at J, with 9 bases between. In nucleotides, the CDR3 is TGTGCCTGGAGTGCTCAGGGATACACTGAAGCTTTCTTT. It specifies CAWSAQGYTEAFF.

The J gene is TRBJ2-7, the V gene TRBV27; 9 nucleotides match TRBD1. Germline CDR1 MNHEY, CDR2 SMNVEV (reference sequence). The CDR3 spans 16 residues. V was pared by 3 bases and J by 4 bases, with 10 bases of the junction left unmatched. CDR3 in amino acids: CASSFQQQGAGYEQYF. For the CDR3, the DNA is TGTGCCAGCAGTTTCCAGCAACAGGGGGCGGGTTACGAGCAGTACTTC.

In its sample, this clone was seen once. V usage is TRBV27 and J usage is TRBJ2-5; 9 nucleotides align to TRBD1. Germline V gene lookup returns CDR1 MNHEY and CDR2 SMNVEV (reference sequence). V was clipped by 5 bases and J by 2 bases; unmatched bases: 9. The CDR3 extends over 16 amino acids. The CDR3, as DNA: TGTGCCAGCAGTCTGGGACAGGGCCTCTTGCAAGAGACCCAGTACTTC. Its translation: CASSLGQGLLQETQYF.

This sequence joins TRBV28 and TRBJ2-7; D is ambiguous. In germline, CDR1 is MDHEN, CDR2 SYDVKM. This CDR3 contains 14 residues. Trimming took off 7 bases at V and 7 bases at J, with 20 bases between the two ends. The CDR3 nucleotides are TGTGCCAGCAACCAGGTCGGCCTTGCTGGAGAGCAGTACTTC. Its translation: CASNQVGLAGEQYF.

The chain is built from TRBV28 and TRBJ2-5; 15 positions agree with TRBD2. The germline gives CDR1 MDHEN, CDR2 SYDVKM. This CDR3 is built from 15 residues. The V segment lost 6 bases and the J segment 6 bases; nucleotides outside the gene matches: 5. The CDR3 DNA reads as TGTGCCAGCAGGGGGACTAGCGGGAGGCCCAAGACCCAGTACTTC. This sequence encodes CASRGTSGRPKTQYF. The whole variable domain, remainder taken from reference TRBV28 and TRBJ2-5, is DVKVTQSSRYLVKRTGEKVFLECVQDMDHENMFWYRQDPGLGLRLIYFSYDVKMKEKGDIPEGYSVSREKKERFSLILESASTNQTSMYLCASRGTSGRPKTQYFGPGTRLLVL.

This clone was counted once. This CDR3 reads CASRDRGNQPQHF. The CDR3 nucleotides read TGTGCCAGCAGGGACAGGGGGAATCAGCCCCAGCATTTT. The chain employs TRBV2 and TRBJ1-5, with 10 bases identical to TRBD1. The CDR3 is 13 residues long. Germline values: CDR1 SNHLY, CDR2 FYNNEI. V shed 6 bases and J 4 bases; nucleotides not matched to a gene: 0.

This chain connects TRBV3-1 (or the pseudogene TRBV3-2) to TRBJ2-7, with D unresolved. The germline V gene encodes CDR1 LGHDT and CDR2 YNNKEL (reference sequence). Trimming left V 0 bases short and J 7 bases short, with 13 bases between. The CDR3 is made up of 14 amino acids. The CDR3 loop reads CASSQENPLREQYF. The DNA of the CDR3 is TGTGCCAGCAGCCAAGAAAACCCGTTGAGGGAGCAGTACTTC.